This T cell receptor (beta chain) came from a study of Graves' ophthalmopathy and Graves' hyperthyroidism. This clonotype was observed many times. This CDR3 contains 15 residues. The germline V gene encodes CDR1 MGHRA and CDR2 YSYEKL. V gave up 1 base and J gave up 3 bases, with 9 bases separating them. RNA served as the template for amplifying TCR beta CDR3 regions. RT-PCR in the first round used HTBI primers; a second-round multiplex PCR followed. A single record per CDR3 protein comes from TCRdb applying MiXCR to the multiplex PCR reads. The sample holds roughly 400,000 distinct CDR3 sequences; about 18% are singletons and the top ten take approximately 1.4%.

The source of this sequence is a woman younger than 30 with Graves' ophthalmopathy. The chain employs TRBV4-1 and TRBJ2-2; D possibly corresponds to TRBD1 (6 bases). The sample taken for sequencing was peripheral blood. The CDR3 sequence is CASSQVQGHTGELFF. CDR3 bases: TGCGCCAGCAGCCAAGTACAGGGTCACACCGGGGAGCTGTTTTTT.